A single sample is the source of the 23 T cell receptor beta chains below, sequenced in a study of control samples from healthy donors and cancer patients. Method: immunoSEQ multiplex PCR; TCRdb's copy keeps in-frame clones and lacks some. The sample has 70,000 to 90,000 clones, around 94% seen once; the top ten hold approximately 5.7%. The material sequenced was blood. These receptors originate from a middle-aged woman in good health.

Written as DNA, the CDR3 is TGTGCCAGCAGCCGGATGGTGTGGGGTACAACCTCTGGGGCCAACGTCCTGACTTTC. Its protein is CASSRMVWGTTSGANVLTF. V is TRBV3-1 (or the pseudogene TRBV3-2) and J is TRBJ2-6; D is uncertain. This CDR3 has 19 residues. Germline values: CDR1 LGHDT, CDR2 YNNKEL (reference sequence). Trimming took off 4 bases at V and 0 bases at J, with 19 bases between the two ends.

This chain joins TRBV27 and TRBJ1-4; D is undetermined. The germline V gene encodes CDR1 MNHEY and CDR2 SMNVEV (reference sequence). V was trimmed by 6 bases and J by 5 bases, leaving 7 bases between them. The CDR3 loop spans 12 amino acids. The CDR3 coding sequence is TGTGCCAGCAGAGCGGAGAATGAAAAACTGTTTTTT. As protein: CASRAENEKLFF. Combining the CDR3 with reference TRBV27 and TRBJ1-4 gives the whole variable domain EAQVTQNPRYLITVTGKKLTVTCSQNMNHEYMSWYRQDPGLGLRQIYYSMNVEVTDKGDVPEGYKVSRKEKRNFPLILESPSPNQTSLYFCASRAENEKLFFGSGTQLSVL.

The V call is TRBV18, the J call TRBJ1-1, with D unclear. The germline V gene has CDR1 KGHSH and CDR2 LQKENI. This CDR3 comprises 15 residues. With 1 base removed from V and 0 bases from J, the gap between germline ends came to 9 bases. The CDR3 spells CASSPRTEMNTEAFF. The CDR3, as DNA: TGTGCCAGCTCACCACGAACAGAGATGAACACTGAAGCTTTCTTT. The variable domain in full, completed from reference TRBV18 and TRBJ1-1, reads NAGVMQNPRHLVRRRGQEARLRCSPMKGHSHVYWYRQLPEEGLKFMVYLQKENIIDESGMPKERFSAEFPKEGPSILRIQQVVRGDSAAYFCASSPRTEMNTEAFFGQGTRLTVV.

The J gene is TRBJ1-1, the V gene TRBV6-5; no firm D call. This CDR3 has 13 amino acids. Germline V gives CDR1 MNHEY, CDR2 SVGAGI. V dropped 6 bases and J dropped 3 bases, with 11 bases sitting between them. Here the CDR3 reads CASSPFEHTEAFF. CDR3 DNA: TGTGCCAGCAGCCCCTTCGAGCACACTGAAGCTTTCTTT.

The J gene is TRBJ1-1, the V gene TRBV3-1 (or the pseudogene TRBV3-2); D remains ambiguous. This CDR3 contains 16 residues. Trimming removed 2 bases from V and 0 bases from J, with 13 bases in between. CDR1 LGHDT and CDR2 YNNKEL come from the germline V gene (reference sequence). The CDR3 DNA sequence: TGTGCCAGCAGCCAAACCACAAGCGGAATGAACACTGAAGCTTTCTTT. Its protein product is CASSQTTSGMNTEAFF.

Written as DNA, the CDR3 is TGTGCCAGCAGTTTACTGATGGGGTATGGCTACACCTTC. Its translation: CASSLLMGYGYTF. The chain couples TRBV12-3 or TRBV12-4 to TRBJ1-2; no definite D call. There are 13 residues in the CDR3. Trimming shortened V by 2 bases and J by 5 bases, and 9 bases separated the two germline ends.

The chain recombines TRBV28 with TRBJ1-5; D might be TRBD1 (6 bases). Germline CDR1 MDHEN, CDR2 SYDVKM. V shed 6 bases and J shed 7 bases, with 25 bases lying between them. The CDR3 extends over 17 amino acids. CDR3 amino acids: CASRGVGAQGGGQPQHF. The CDR3 nucleotides are TGTGCCAGCAGGGGGGTAGGGGCGCAGGGCGGGGGCCAGCCCCAGCATTTT.

V and J are TRBV12-3 or TRBV12-4 and TRBJ1-1; D gene uncertain. This CDR3 has 13 residues. Deletions cut 3 bases from V and 4 bases from J, with 9 bases between. CDR3: CASSFFGVTEAFF. As DNA, the CDR3 is TGTGCCAGCAGTTTCTTCGGGGTCACTGAAGCTTTCTTT.

The chain combines TRBV5-1 with TRBJ2-3, with D possibly matching TRBD2 (5 bases). This CDR3 has 17 residues. CDR1 and CDR2 (germline): SGHRS, YFSETQ. Trimming took off 4 bases at V and 1 base at J, with 19 bases between the two ends. This chain's CDR3 is CASSPDSKVSGTDTQYF. CDR3 nucleotide sequence: TGCGCCAGCAGCCCGGACTCAAAGGTCTCTGGCACAGATACGCAGTATTTT.

J is TRBJ2-2 and V is TRBV7-9, with D possibly being TRBD2 (5 bases). The CDR3 loop spans 17 amino acids. Trimming pared 5 bases from V and 4 bases from J, leaving 20 bases between. CDR1 and CDR2 from the germline V gene are SEHNR and FQNEAQ (reference sequence). CDR3 bases: TGTGCCAGCAGCCTACCGACCCTATCGGACTCCACCGGGGAGCTGTTTTTT. It yields the protein CASSLPTLSDSTGELFF.

This chain uses TRBV29-1 with TRBJ1-4; no definite D call. V lost 4 bases and J lost 3, with 12 bases in between. CDR1 is SQVTM and CDR2 is ANQGSEA in the germline V gene. This CDR3 comprises 14 residues. CDR3 sequence reads: CSVVDGLANEKLFF. CDR3 nucleotide sequence: TGCAGCGTTGTCGACGGTCTAGCTAATGAAAAACTGTTTTTT.

This chain uses TRBV11-2 with TRBJ2-5; D not resolved. The CDR3 contains 16 residues. Germline V gene data show CDR1 as SGHAT and CDR2 as FQNNGV. V lost 5 bases, J lost 2 bases, and 18 bases lay in between. The CDR3 region has the DNA TGTGCCAGCAGCCCCAGACGGCAGATAACGCAAGAGACCCAGTACTTC. Translating gives CASSPRRQITQETQYF.

This clone was recorded only once. The gene calls are TRBV7-2 and TRBJ2-5, with D perhaps TRBD1 (6 bases). This CDR3 has 14 amino acids. Germline V gene lookup returns CDR1 SGHTA and CDR2 FQGNSA. Trimming took off 5 bases at V and 5 bases at J, with 15 bases between the two ends. CDR3 nucleotide sequence: TGTGCCAGCAGCCCGGAACAGGGTTCGGAGACCCAGTACTTC. Its translation is CASSPEQGSETQYF.

The gene calls are TRBV19 and TRBJ2-3, with D unresolved. V was shortened by 3 bases and J by 3 bases, with 10 bases between the two germline ends. The germline gives CDR1 LNHDA, CDR2 SQIVND (reference sequence). This CDR3 is 14 amino acids long. CDR3 loop: CASSIVGWTDTQYF. The CDR3 DNA reads TGTGCCAGTAGTATCGTTGGCTGGACAGATACGCAGTATTTT.

The chain links TRBV19 to TRBJ1-6, with a weak D call TRBD1 (5 bases). The V and J ends lost 7 bases and 6 bases respectively, with 19 bases between them. CDR3 length: 16 amino acids. Germline assignment: CDR1 LNHDA and CDR2 SQIVND (reference sequence). CDR3 amino acids: CASTHRPGLINSPLHF. In DNA form, the CDR3 reads TGTGCCAGTACCCATAGGCCGGGACTGATTAATTCACCCCTCCACTTT.

The chain combines TRBV3-1 (or the pseudogene TRBV3-2) with TRBJ2-7; D is perhaps TRBD2 (5 bases). The germline V gene has CDR1 LGHDT and CDR2 YNNKEL (reference sequence). This CDR3 contains 15 residues. Trimming took off 1 base at V and 3 bases at J, with 13 bases between the two ends. This CDR3 reads CASSQALRAIYEQYF. The CDR3 nucleotides read TGTGCCAGCAGCCAAGCTCTGCGGGCGATCTACGAGCAGTACTTC.

V usage is TRBV7-9 and J usage is TRBJ2-4; D possibly matches TRBD1 or TRBD2 (5 bases each). V was clipped by 2 bases and J by 9 bases, with 11 bases between them. The germline gives CDR1 SEHNR, CDR2 FQNEAQ (reference sequence). The CDR3 has 13 amino acids. CDR3 loop: CASSLRGVGIQYF. CDR3 in DNA: TGTGCCAGCAGCTTAAGGGGAGTAGGCATTCAGTACTTC.

The rearrangement links TRBV19 to TRBJ1-3, with 7 positions matching TRBD1. Looked up from germline, CDR1 is LNHDA and CDR2 is SQIVND (reference sequence). There are 18 residues in the CDR3. V shed 5 bases, J shed 2 bases, and the junction held 15 bases outside the gene matches. The CDR3 nucleotides read TGTGCCAGTAGTGCGGGACAGAATAACTTCTTCCCTGGAAACACCATATATTTT. Encoded protein: CASSAGQNNFFPGNTIYF.

The J gene is TRBJ1-4, the V gene TRBV5-1; D perhaps matches TRBD1 (5 bases). The CDR3 loop spans 15 amino acids. Germline CDR1 reads SGHRS; CDR2 reads YFSETQ. The V end lost 0 bases, the J end lost 6 bases, and 12 bases lay between the germline ends. CDR3 DNA sequence: TGCGCCAGCAGCTTGGGGCTTAGGGGAGATGAAAAACTGTTTTTT. Translation: CASSLGLRGDEKLFF.

This chain connects TRBV4-3 to TRBJ2-3; TRBD2 aligns across 12 bases. Trimming cost V 3 bases and J 2 bases; bases outside gene matches: 6. This CDR3 has 17 amino acids. CDR1 is LGHNA and CDR2 is YSLEER in the germline V gene. The CDR3 here is CASSHETSGGYTDTQYF. The CDR3 region has the DNA TGCGCCAGCAGCCATGAGACTAGCGGGGGATACACAGATACGCAGTATTTT.

This clone was detected only once. This chain links TRBV28 with TRBJ1-2; 8 bases agree with TRBD1. Germline V gene sequence: CDR1 MDHEN, CDR2 SYDVKM. V lost 6 bases and J lost 6; bases outside the gene matches: 9. The CDR3 contains 14 residues. For the CDR3, the DNA is TGTGCCAGCAGCTCGACAGGGGCAGGCCATGGCTACACCTTC. It yields the protein CASSSTGAGHGYTF.

The chain joins TRBV4-1 to TRBJ2-1; 7 bases align to TRBD2. V trimming: 6 bases; J trimming: 8 bases; junction bases outside the gene matches: 10. CDR1 is MGHRA, CDR2 YSYEKL, per germline. The CDR3 covers 14 residues. CDR3: CASSPAGGSYEQFF. The DNA of the CDR3 is TGCGCCAGCAGTCCGGCGGGCGGGAGCTATGAGCAGTTCTTC.

This chain uses TRBV6-4 with TRBJ2-3, with D tentatively TRBD2 (6 bases). CDR3 length: 14 amino acids. Germline-derived CDR1 and CDR2 are MRHNA and SNTAGT. The ends were cut back, 4 bases at V and 0 bases at J, with 8 bases in the middle. The CDR3 protein is CASSVRGSTDTQYF. CDR3 DNA: TGTGCCAGCAGTGTTCGGGGGAGCACAGATACGCAGTATTTT.